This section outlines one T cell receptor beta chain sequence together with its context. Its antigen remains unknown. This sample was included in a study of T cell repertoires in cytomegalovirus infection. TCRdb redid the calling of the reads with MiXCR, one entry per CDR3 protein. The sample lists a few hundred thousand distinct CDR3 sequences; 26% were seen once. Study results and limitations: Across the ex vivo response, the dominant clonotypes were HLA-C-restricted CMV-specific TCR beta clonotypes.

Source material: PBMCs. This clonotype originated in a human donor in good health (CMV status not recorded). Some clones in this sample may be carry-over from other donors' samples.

CDR3: CASSETPGQGKYSNQPQHF. Written as DNA, the CDR3 is TGTGCCAGCAGTGAGACACCGGGACAGGGGAAATATAGCAATCAGCCCCAGCATTTT. This chain uses TRBV25-1 with TRBJ1-5; 10 nucleotides align to TRBD1. The CDR3 is 19 residues long. Losses at the gene ends were 3 bases for V and 0 bases for J; bases not matched to a gene: 11. CDR1 MGHDK and CDR2 SYGVNS come from the germline V gene.